This record covers a single TCR beta chain. How the authors handled the data: By means of reference gene primer amplification, nucleated cell counts were estimated. Some clones are missing from TCRdb's copy, which holds only in-frame ones; the method was immunoSEQ multiplex PCR. D and trimming were read from the DNA, whereas the V and J calls and clone size are those reported in that table. The sample yields 150,000 to 200,000 clones, roughly 85% seen once. This entry belongs to a study of blood T cell repertoires in COVID-19. Study-level background: The study drew acute and convalescent COVID-19 samples from the United States, Italy and Spain.

Germline trimming cut 6 bases from V and 10 bases from J; bases unmatched to any gene: 11. CDR3 length: 14 residues. The germline V gene encodes CDR1 KGHSH and CDR2 LQKENI. The origin of this receptor is a woman in her 70s with acute or convalescent COVID-19. The chain recombines TRBV18 with TRBJ2-2; 7 nucleotides match TRBD1. What was sequenced was peripheral blood. CDR3 sequence reads: CASSPGQAIEELFF. The DNA of the CDR3 is TGTGCCAGCTCCCCCGGACAGGCCATCGAGGAGCTGTTTTTT. Supplemented by reference TRBV18 and TRBJ2-2, the full variable domain reads NAGVMQNPRHLVRRRGQEARLRCSPMKGHSHVYWYRQLPEEGLKFMVYLQKENIIDESGMPKERFSAEFPKEGPSILRIQQVVRGDSAAYFCASSPGQAIEELFFGEGSRLTVL.